This is a list of T cell receptor beta chains from one sample in a study of cytomegalovirus exposure and HLA in healthy donors. Method: immunoSEQ multiplex PCR; TCRdb's copy keeps in-frame clones and lacks some. Its table records 150,000 to 200,000 clones. What was sequenced was PBMCs. These receptors were obtained from a woman aged 60-75 years in good health and CMV-seronegative. The conserved cysteine and the conserved F or W are not part of the CDR3 here.

J gene	V gene	CDR3 protein
TRBJ2-7	TRBV7-9	ASSSTSEQY
TRBJ2-7	TRBV2	ASRAGTGTYEQY
TRBJ1-1	TRBV6-1	ASSNLGGTEAF
TRBJ2-1	TRBV5-1	ASSLSRGMYNEQF
TRBJ2-5	TRBV25-1	ASSGRTGGGETQY
TRBJ2-5	TRBV10-3	AISDSRGSQTQY
TRBJ1-1	TRBV18	ASSPRVTGMIYTEAF
TRBJ1-1	TRBV6-1	ASTRNTEAF
TRBJ1-2	TRBV6-5	ASSYSEGAGYGYT
TRBJ1-2	TRBV11-1	ASSSVWTVYGYT
TRBJ2-1	TRBV7-3	ASSSLAGTLYNEQF
TRBJ2-2	TRBV5-1	ASSVQGSTGELF
TRBJ1-4	TRBV14	ASSQAPTSQGWDEKLF
TRBJ2-7	TRBV14	ASSQGRRFYEQY
TRBJ1-5	TRBV7-6	ASSLEFGEMFSQPQH
TRBJ2-2	TRBV10-3	AISGSNTGELF
TRBJ2-1	TRBV7-2	ASTQRTGDINEQF
TRBJ1-3	TRBV6-5	ASSLTGTATGNTIY
TRBJ1-2	TRBV29-1	SVVRSGRGGYGYT
TRBJ2-2	TRBV7-3	ASSLGQPNTGELF
TRBJ1-6	TRBV18	ASSYAKGDSPLH
TRBJ1-3	TRBV19	ASSLQGSGNTIY
TRBJ2-1	TRBV5-1	ASSLVVGTSGTSYNEQF
TRBJ2-2	TRBV5-1	ASSGFGEAGELF
TRBJ1-1	TRBV14	ASSRRQGTEAF
TRBJ1-2	TRBV5-6	ASSFADRDNYGYT
TRBJ1-1	TRBV5-6	ASSPGTAMNTEAF
TRBJ1-5	TRBV19	ASSTGHYSNQPQH
TRBJ1-4	TRBV11-2	ASSPQTNEKLF
TRBJ2-1	TRBV6-1	ASSLRWNEQF
TRBJ2-5	TRBV7-8	ASSFGLAGGKETQY
TRBJ1-5	TRBV15	ATSLGGPRNQPQH
.	TRBV7-8	ASSLAAAGGPYEQY
TRBJ1-2	TRBV9	ASSVAGYGYT
TRBJ1-1	TRBV19	ASSIGKGAEAF
TRBJ1-2	TRBV11-1	ASSSRGEKSNYGYT
TRBJ1-5	TRBV27	ASSLGSQGNQPQH
TRBJ1-2	TRBV7-3	ASSLGQGRGYT
TRBJ1-2	TRBV19	ASSGTGGGYT